Listed here are 8 T cell receptor beta chains from one sample, sequenced in a study of blood T cells in healthy people across ages. Sample-barcoded 5' priming and a J-beta primer mix drove a second PCR of about 7 to 12 cycles. MiXCR, applied by TCRdb to the 5' RACE reads, yields one record per CDR3 protein. The data contain some 1,800,000 distinct CDR3 sequences, roughly two fifths of them seen just once; the ten biggest clones take up 23%. The sample consisted of blood. The receptor source for this set is a human donor in good health.

The chain couples TRBV5-5 to TRBJ2-7; D is ambiguous. V lost 0 bases and J lost 6, with 13 bases in between. The CDR3 consists of 14 residues. Germline V gene lookup returns CDR1 SGHKS and CDR2 YYEKEE (reference sequence). The CDR3, as DNA: TGTGCCAGCAGCTTGGAACACACGATAGGCGAGCAGTACTTC. It is translated as CASSLEHTIGEQYF.

The J gene is TRBJ2-1, the V gene TRBV6-1; D unresolved. The ends were cut back, 7 bases at V and 6 bases at J, with 13 bases in the middle. Germline values: CDR1 MNHNS, CDR2 SASEGT. The CDR3 is 13 residues long. In nucleotides, the CDR3 is TGTGCCAGCATTAAATTTGGGTCCAATGAGCAGTTCTTC. Its translation is CASIKFGSNEQFF.

This clonotype was recorded a few times. CDR3 sequence: CASIEGGGYNEQFF. The CDR3 DNA reads as TGTGCCAGCATCGAGGGCGGGGGCTACAATGAGCAGTTCTTC. The V and J genes are TRBV6-5 and TRBJ2-1, with 7 bases fitting TRBD2. Germline V lookup: CDR1 MNHEY, CDR2 SVGAGI. This CDR3 has 14 amino acids. The J segment lost 3 bases and the V segment lost 7 bases, leaving 6 bases of the junction unmatched.

V is TRBV20-1 and J is TRBJ2-3; 8 nucleotides agree with TRBD2. With 3 bases clipped from V and 2 bases from J, the junction kept 13 bases outside the gene matches. The CDR3 extends over 17 amino acids. Germline V lookup: CDR1 DFQATT, CDR2 SNEGSKA (reference sequence). CDR3 coding DNA: TGCAGTGCTAGGGGTTATAGCGGGGACCTCAACACAGATACGCAGTATTTT. The encoded protein is CSARGYSGDLNTDTQYF.

The chain combines TRBV7-2 with TRBJ2-7, with 7 bases matching TRBD1. J gave up 2 bases and V 5 bases, and 9 bases lay outside the gene matches. This CDR3 is built from 15 residues. Per the germline V gene, CDR1 is SGHTA and CDR2 is FQGNSA. The CDR3 loop is CASSPIQGTTYEQYF. Here the CDR3 DNA reads TGTGCCAGCAGCCCGATACAGGGGACGACCTACGAGCAGTACTTC.

The CDR3 DNA is TGTGCCAGCACAAGATCCGGACTCAAAAACATTCAGTACTTC. Translating gives CASTRSGLKNIQYF. The chain combines TRBV6-2 or TRBV6-3 with TRBJ2-4; perhaps TRBD2 as D (5 bases). The CDR3 runs to 14 residues. The germline V gene encodes CDR1 MNHEY and CDR2 SVGEGT. V was trimmed by 7 bases and J by 3 bases, leaving 13 bases between them.

The V gene is TRBV12-3 or TRBV12-4, the J gene TRBJ2-1; the D is unclear. Trimming took off 0 bases at V and 4 bases at J, with 13 bases between the two ends. The CDR3 contains 16 residues. The CDR3 nucleotides read TGTGCCAGCAGTTTAGCTCCCGATCCGGGTTACAATGAGCAGTTCTTC. This gives the protein CASSLAPDPGYNEQFF.

The CDR3 region has the DNA TGTGCCACCAGTCCCCTAGGACTCCTGGTAGCCAAAAACATTCAGTACTTC. It encodes CATSPLGLLVAKNIQYF. J is TRBJ2-4 and V is TRBV24-1; perhaps TRBD2 as D (5 bases). CDR1 and CDR2 (germline): KGHDR, SFDVKD. Trimming took off 6 bases at V and 0 bases at J, with 17 bases between the two ends. The CDR3 is 17 residues long.